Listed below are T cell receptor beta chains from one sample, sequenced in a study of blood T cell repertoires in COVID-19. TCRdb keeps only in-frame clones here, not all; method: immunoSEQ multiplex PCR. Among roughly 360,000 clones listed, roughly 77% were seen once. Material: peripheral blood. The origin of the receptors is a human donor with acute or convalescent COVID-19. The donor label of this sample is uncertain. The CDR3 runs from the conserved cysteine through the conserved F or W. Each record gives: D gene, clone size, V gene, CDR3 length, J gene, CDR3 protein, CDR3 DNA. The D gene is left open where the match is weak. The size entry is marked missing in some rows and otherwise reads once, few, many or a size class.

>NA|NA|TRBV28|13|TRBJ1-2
CAITETANYGYTF
TGTGCCATTACAGAGACGGCGAACTATGGCTACACCTTC
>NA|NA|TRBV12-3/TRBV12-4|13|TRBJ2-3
CASSLGRDDTQYF
TGTGCCAGCAGTTTGGGGCGGGATGATACGCAGTATTTT
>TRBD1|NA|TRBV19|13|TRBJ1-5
CASRDRGNQPQHF
TGTGCCAGTAGGGACAGGGGAAATCAGCCCCAGCATTTT
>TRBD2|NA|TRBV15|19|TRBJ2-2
CATSRVKTSGKGGTGELFF
TGTGCCACCAGCAGAGTTAAAACTAGCGGGAAGGGCGGCACCGGGGAGCTGTTTTTT
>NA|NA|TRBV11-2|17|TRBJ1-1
CASTGQAFKSSGFEAFF
TGTGCCAGCACCGGCCAGGCATTTAAAAGTTCGGGGTTTGAAGCTTTCTTT
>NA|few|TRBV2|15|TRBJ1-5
CASRLRGGVDQPQHF
TGTGCCAGCAGGCTCAGGGGTGGGGTGGATCAGCCCCAGCATTTT
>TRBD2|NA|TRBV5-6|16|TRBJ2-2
CASSETGGLNTGELFF
TGTGCCAGCAGTGAGACGGGGGGGCTTAACACCGGGGAGCTGTTTTTT
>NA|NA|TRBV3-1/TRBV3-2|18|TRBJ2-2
CASSQDRGVVVRTGELFF
TGTGCCAGCAGCCAAGATCGGGGTGTCGTAGTTCGCACCGGGGAGCTGTTTTTT
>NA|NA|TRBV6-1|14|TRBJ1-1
CASREDSFFPEAFF
TGTGCCAGCAGAGAAGACAGTTTTTTCCCTGAAGCTTTCTTT
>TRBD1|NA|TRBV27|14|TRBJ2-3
CASSQTGGPDTQYF
TGTGCCAGCAGCCAAACAGGGGGCCCAGATACGCAGTATTTT
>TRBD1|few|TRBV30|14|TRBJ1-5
CAWGTGLYNQPQHF
TGTGCCTGGGGGACAGGTCTCTATAATCAGCCCCAGCATTTT
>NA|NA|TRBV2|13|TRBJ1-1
CASSDRWSTEAFF
TGTGCCAGCAGTGATCGGTGGAGCACTGAAGCTTTCTTT
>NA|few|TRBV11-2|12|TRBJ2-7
CASSFNRYEQYF
TGTGCCAGCAGCTTTAATCGGTACGAGCAGTACTTC
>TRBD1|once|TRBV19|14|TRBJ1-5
CASSRGQNNQPQHF
TGTGCCAGTAGTAGGGGACAGAACAATCAGCCCCAGCATTTT
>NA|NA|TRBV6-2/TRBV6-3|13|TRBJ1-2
CASSTEEYYGYTF
TGTGCCAGCAGTACCGAGGAGTACTATGGCTACACCTTC
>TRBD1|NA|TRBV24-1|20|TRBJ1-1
CATSDLGGSAGGRMNTEAFF
TGTGCCACCAGTGATTTAGGGGGATCGGCAGGGGGTAGGATGAACACTGAAGCTTTCTTT
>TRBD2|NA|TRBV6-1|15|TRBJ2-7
CASSETILAGDEQYF
TGTGCCAGCAGTGAAACGATACTAGCGGGGGACGAGCAGTACTTC
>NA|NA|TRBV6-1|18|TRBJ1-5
CASSEKGTRAKSNQPQHF
TGTGCCAGCAGTGAAAAGGGGACTCGGGCCAAGTCGAATCAGCCCCAGCATTTT
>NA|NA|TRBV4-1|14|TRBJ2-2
CASSQDRGPGELFF
TGCGCCAGCAGCCAAGACAGGGGCCCCGGGGAGCTGTTTTTT
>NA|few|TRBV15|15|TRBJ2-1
CATSRDRLATNEQFF
TGTGCCACCAGCAGAGATCGCCTAGCGACAAATGAGCAGTTCTTC
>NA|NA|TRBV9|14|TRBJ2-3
CASSVAHRPDTQYF
TGTGCCAGCAGCGTAGCTCACAGGCCAGATACGCAGTATTTT
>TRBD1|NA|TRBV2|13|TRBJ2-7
CASSGTGTYEQYF
TGTGCCAGCAGTGGGACAGGTACCTACGAGCAGTACTTC
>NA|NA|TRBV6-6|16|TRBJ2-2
CASSFPRSSYTGELFF
TGTGCCAGCAGTTTCCCAAGGAGTTCCTACACCGGGGAGCTGTTTTTT
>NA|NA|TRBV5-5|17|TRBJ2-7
CASSLKGPNTFSYEQYF
TGTGCCAGCAGCCTTAAGGGGCCAAACACTTTCTCCTACGAGCAGTACTTC
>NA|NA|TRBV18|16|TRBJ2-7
CASSPLLVSSSYEQYF
TGTGCCAGCTCACCACTACTGGTCTCGAGCTCCTACGAGCAGTACTTC
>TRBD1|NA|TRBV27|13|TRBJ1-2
CASSDRTGEGYTF
TGTGCCAGCAGTGACCGGACAGGGGAAGGCTACACCTTC
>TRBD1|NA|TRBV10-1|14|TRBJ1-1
CASSEDRVVTEAFF
TGCGCCAGCAGTGAAGACAGGGTCGTCACTGAAGCTTTCTTT
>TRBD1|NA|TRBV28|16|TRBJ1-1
CASSFRPTGPNTEAFF
TGTGCCAGCAGTTTCAGGCCGACAGGGCCGAACACTGAAGCTTTCTTT
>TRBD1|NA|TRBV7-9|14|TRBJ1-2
CASSLSDREYGYTF
TGTGCCAGCAGCTTATCGGACAGGGAGTATGGCTACACCTTC
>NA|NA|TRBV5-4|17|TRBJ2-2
CASSFGQGFLRTGELFF
TGTGCCAGCAGCTTTGGGCAGGGATTTCTTCGCACCGGGGAGCTGTTTTTT
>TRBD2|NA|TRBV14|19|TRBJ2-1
CASSRNIYSSGNSYNEQFF
TGTGCCAGCAGCCGAAATATCTACTCTAGCGGAAACTCCTACAATGAGCAGTTCTTC
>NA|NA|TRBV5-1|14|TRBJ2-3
CASSLGSSTDTQYF
TGCGCCAGCAGCTTGGGGAGCAGCACAGATACGCAGTATTTT